This entry concerns a single TCR beta chain. Trimming stripped 0 bases from V and 7 bases from J, with 13 bases between. Germline CDR1 and CDR2: LNHDA and SQIVND (reference sequence). The CDR3 consists of 15 residues. This entry comes from a study of blood T cells in healthy people across ages. Alongside a J-beta primer mix, a sample-barcoded 5' primer served in a second PCR lasting 7 to 11 cycles. Every molecule of cDNA carried a tag from a template-switch adaptor with 12 random nucleotides. TCRdb re-called the 5' RACE reads through MiXCR, storing one row per CDR3 protein. The repertoire has about 540,000 distinct CDR3 sequences, less than 25% of them found once; the top ten carry approximately 8.7%. This same sample was also part of a study on T cells of mothers and their children.

This sequence originates from a boy under 18 in good health. The J gene is TRBJ1-5, the V gene TRBV19, with D possibly TRBD1 on 6 matching bases. The sample taken for sequencing was blood. The CDR3 here is CASSIDAGGQQPQHF. The CDR3 coding sequence is TGTGCCAGTAGTATAGATGCGGGGGGCCAGCAGCCCCAGCATTTT.